This T cell receptor (beta chain) was identified during a study of T cells in Graves' hyperthyroidism and ophthalmopathy. Study findings and constraints: The model's output predicted ophthalmopathy at a median of approximately 6.5 months prior to onset. Appearing also in blood were most of the thyroid clonotypes expanded above 0.001.

RNA transcripts were the template for amplifying TCR beta CDR3 regions. The HTBI primer set served for first-round RT-PCR of the TCR CDR3. One entry per CDR3 protein results from TCRdb running MiXCR on the multiplex PCR reads. The repertoire holds approximately 430,000 distinct CDR3 sequences, with under 15% as singletons. This clonotype appeared many times. The antigen is unknown. Exclusion of patients followed from uncontrolled infection, other autoimmune disease, pregnancy or lactation. CDR1 is SGHAT, CDR2 FQNNGV, per germline. J lost 2 bases, V lost 0 bases, and 6 bases had no gene match. This CDR3 region has 16 residues.

Material for sequencing was blood. The sequence came from a man between 18 and 29 years old with Graves' ophthalmopathy. The chain recombines TRBV11-2 with TRBJ2-5; 7 nucleotides align to TRBD1. This CDR3 reads CASSLDGRTGQETQYF. The CDR3 DNA reads TGTGCCAGCAGCTTAGATGGCCGGACAGGTCAAGAGACCCAGTACTTC.